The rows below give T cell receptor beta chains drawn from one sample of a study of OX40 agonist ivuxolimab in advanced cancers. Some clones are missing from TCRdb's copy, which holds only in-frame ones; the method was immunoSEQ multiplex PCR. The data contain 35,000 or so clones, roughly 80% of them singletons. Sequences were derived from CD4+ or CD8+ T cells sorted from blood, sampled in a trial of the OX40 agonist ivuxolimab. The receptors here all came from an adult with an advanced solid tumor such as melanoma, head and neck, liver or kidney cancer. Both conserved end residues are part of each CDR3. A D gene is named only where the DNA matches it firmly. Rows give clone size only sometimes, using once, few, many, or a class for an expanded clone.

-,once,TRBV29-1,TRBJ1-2,CSVEGGGNYGYTF,TGCAGCGTTGAAGGTGGGGGGAACTATGGCTACACCTTC
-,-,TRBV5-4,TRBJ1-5,CASSPGIQREPQHF,TGTGCCAGCAGCCCGGGAATACAACGGGAGCCCCAGCATTTT
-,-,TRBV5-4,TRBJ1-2,CASTWGTGELYGYTF,TGTGCCAGCACCTGGGGCACCGGGGAGCTCTATGGCTACACCTTC
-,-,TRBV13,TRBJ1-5,CASSLGRAGNQPQHF,TGTGCCAGCAGCTTAGGCAGGGCGGGAAATCAGCCCCAGCATTTT
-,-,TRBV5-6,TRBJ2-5,CASSLGPGPIQETQYF,TGTGCCAGCAGCTTGGGCCCAGGACCAATCCAAGAGACCCAGTACTTC
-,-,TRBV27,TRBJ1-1,CASSLIKGSEAFF,TGTGCCAGCAGTTTAATAAAAGGGTCTGAAGCTTTCTTT
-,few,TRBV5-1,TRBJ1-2,CASSPYGLDYGYTF,TGCGCCAGCAGCCCCTACGGGTTGGACTATGGCTACACCTTC
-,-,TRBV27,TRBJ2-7,CASSSQGNLREQYF,TGTGCCAGCAGTTCACAGGGTAATCTGAGGGAGCAGTACTTC
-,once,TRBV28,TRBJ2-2,CASSPLGSEALTGELFF,TGTGCCAGCAGTCCCCTGGGGTCAGAAGCCCTCACCGGGGAGCTGTTTTTT
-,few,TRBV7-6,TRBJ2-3,CASSAHYNTQYF,TGTGCCAGCAGCGCCCACTATAATACGCAGTATTTT
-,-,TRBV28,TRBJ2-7,CASSLAPLAQYF,TGTGCCAGCAGTTTAGCCCCCCTCGCGCAGTACTTC
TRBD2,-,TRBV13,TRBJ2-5,CASSLILAGETQYF,TGTGCCAGCAGCTTAATCCTAGCGGGAGAGACCCAGTACTTC
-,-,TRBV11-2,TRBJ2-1,CASSSLGGQFF,TGTGCCAGCAGCTCCTTAGGGGGACAGTTCTTC
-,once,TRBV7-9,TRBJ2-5,CASSLGGSEETQYF,TGTGCCAGCAGCTTAGGCGGATCAGAAGAGACCCAGTACTTC
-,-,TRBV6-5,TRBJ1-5,CASSYSLDRDQPQHF,TGTGCCAGCAGTTACTCCCTGGACAGAGATCAGCCCCAGCATTTT
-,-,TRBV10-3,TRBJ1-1,CAIRMPAGEAFF,TGTGCCATCAGGATGCCGGCCGGTGAAGCTTTCTTT
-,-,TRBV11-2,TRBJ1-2,CASSLDPGDGYTF,TGTGCCAGCAGCTTAGATCCCGGGGATGGCTACACCTTC
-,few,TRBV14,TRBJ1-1,CASSQEPTPLNTEAFF,TGTGCCAGCAGCCAAGAACCAACCCCCTTGAACACTGAAGCTTTCTTT
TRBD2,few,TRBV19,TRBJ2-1,CASTAHSGGAGEQFF,TGTGCCAGTACCGCCCATAGCGGGGGGGCGGGAGAGCAGTTCTTC
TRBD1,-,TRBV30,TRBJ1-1,CAWSVIGTGVTEAFF,TGTGCCTGGAGTGTTATCGGGACAGGGGTAACTGAAGCTTTCTTT
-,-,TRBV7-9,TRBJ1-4,CASSLGDGINEKLFF,TGTGCCAGCAGCTTAGGTGACGGCATTAATGAAAAACTGTTTTTT
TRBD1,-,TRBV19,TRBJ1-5,CASSMGQPNQPQHF,TGTGCCAGTAGTATGGGACAGCCCAATCAGCCCCAGCATTTT
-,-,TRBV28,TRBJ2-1,CASSLSDEQFF,TGTGCCAGCAGTTTATCGGATGAGCAGTTCTTC
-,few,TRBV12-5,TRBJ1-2,CASGLTHRNGYTF,TGTGCTAGTGGCCTCACCCATAGGAATGGCTACACCTTC
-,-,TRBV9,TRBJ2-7,CASSAEWLIGGIYEQYF,TGTGCCAGCAGCGCCGAGTGGTTGATCGGAGGGATCTACGAGCAGTACTTC
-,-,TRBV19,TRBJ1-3,CASSTQVGNTIYF,TGTGCCAGTAGTACTCAAGTCGGGAACACCATATATTTT
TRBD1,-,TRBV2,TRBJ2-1,CASSEGTGGFNNEQFF,TGTGCCAGCAGTGAAGGGACAGGGGGATTTAACAATGAGCAGTTCTTC
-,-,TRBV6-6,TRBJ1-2,CASSYSETGHYTF,TGTGCCAGCAGTTACTCGGAGACAGGTCACTACACCTTC
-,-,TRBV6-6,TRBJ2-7,CASSYDSYEQYF,TGTGCCAGCAGTTACGACAGCTACGAGCAGTACTTC
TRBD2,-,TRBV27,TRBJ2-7,CASSLVGGGPYEQYF,TGTGCCAGCAGTTTAGTCGGCGGGGGACCCTACGAGCAGTACTTC
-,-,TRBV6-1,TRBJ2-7,CASSEGQGPSYEQYF,TGTGCCAGCAGTGAAGGTCAGGGGCCTTCTTACGAGCAGTACTTC
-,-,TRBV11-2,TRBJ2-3,CASSLGGTGRDTQYF,TGTGCCAGCAGCTTAGGCGGTACCGGCAGGGATACGCAGTATTTT
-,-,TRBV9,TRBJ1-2,CASSAPKDSREGYGYTF,TGTGCCAGCAGCGCCCCCAAAGACTCCCGGGAGGGCTATGGCTACACCTTC
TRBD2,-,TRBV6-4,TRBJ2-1,CASSDSRSLGLAGVSEQFF,TGTGCCAGCAGTGACTCGAGGTCTTTAGGACTAGCGGGAGTAAGTGAGCAGTTCTTC
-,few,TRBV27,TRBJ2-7,CASSLSAPYEQYF,TGTGCCAGCAGTTTATCGGCCCCCTACGAGCAGTACTTC
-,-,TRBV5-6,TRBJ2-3,CASSLGLPPREYF,TGTGCCAGCAGCTTGGGCTTACCTCCCCGGGAGTATTTT
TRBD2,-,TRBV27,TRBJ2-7,CASSFSPSGRAGEQYF,TGTGCCAGCAGCTTCTCCCCTAGCGGGAGGGCCGGTGAGCAGTACTTC
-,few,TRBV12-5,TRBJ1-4,CASAPPGRSEKLFF,TGTGCTAGTGCCCCCCCAGGGCGGAGTGAAAAACTGTTTTTT
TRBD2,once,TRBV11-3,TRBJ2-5,CASSPRGGGVLRETQYF,TGTGCCAGCAGCCCCCGGGGGGGCGGGGTCCTTAGAGAGACCCAGTACTTC
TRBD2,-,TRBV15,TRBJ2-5,CATHSGLQETQYF,TGTGCCACCCATAGCGGGCTTCAAGAGACCCAGTACTTC
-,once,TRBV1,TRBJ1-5,CTSSQEKNDSNQPQHF,TGCACCAGCAGCCAAGAGAAGAACGATAGCAATCAGCCCCAGCATTTT
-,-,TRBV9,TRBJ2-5,CASSAEGHLGQETQYF,TGTGCCAGCAGCGCAGAGGGACACTTGGGGCAAGAGACCCAGTACTTC
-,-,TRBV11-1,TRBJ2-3,CASSLFFGEGTDTQYF,TGTGCCAGCAGCTTATTCTTCGGGGAAGGCACAGATACGCAGTATTTT
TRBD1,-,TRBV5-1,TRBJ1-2,CASRWTGYYGYTF,TGCGCCAGCAGGTGGACAGGTTACTATGGCTACACCTTC
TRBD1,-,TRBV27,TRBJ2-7,CASSLSTGSISYEQYF,TGTGCCAGCAGTTTATCGACAGGGAGCATCTCCTACGAGCAGTACTTC
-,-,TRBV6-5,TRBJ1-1,CASSYTASGPEAFF,TGTGCCAGCAGTTACACGGCCTCGGGCCCTGAAGCTTTCTTT
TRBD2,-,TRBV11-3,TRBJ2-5,CASATWGESGGGQETQYF,TGTGCCAGCGCCACTTGGGGTGAGAGCGGCGGGGGGCAAGAGACCCAGTACTTC
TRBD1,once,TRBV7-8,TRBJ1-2,CASSSPGTGAYGYTF,TGTGCCAGCAGCTCCCCCGGGACAGGGGCCTATGGCTACACCTTC
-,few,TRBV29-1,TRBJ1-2,CSVEDPGSRGHLYGYTF,TGCAGCGTTGAAGATCCTGGTTCGAGGGGACACCTCTATGGCTACACCTTC
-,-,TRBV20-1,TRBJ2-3,CSAIPDTQYF,TGCAGTGCCATACCAGATACGCAGTATTTT
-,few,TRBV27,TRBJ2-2,CASSQMNTGELFF,TGTGCCAGCAGTCAGATGAACACCGGGGAGCTGTTTTTT
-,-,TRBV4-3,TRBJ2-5,CASSQEGPGETQYF,TGCGCCAGCAGCCAAGAAGGACCAGGTGAGACCCAGTACTTC
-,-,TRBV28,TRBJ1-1,CASSLRVAPEAFF,TGTGCCAGCAGTTTGAGGGTAGCCCCTGAAGCTTTCTTT